This section outlines one T cell receptor (beta chain) sequence together with its context. The antigen is unknown. CDR1 SGHTA and CDR2 FQGNSA come from the germline V gene. The V end was cut by 5 bases, the J end by 2 bases, with 20 bases between. The CDR3 runs to 17 residues. The repertoire was sequenced with immunoSEQ multiplex PCR; TCRdb's copy has only in-frame clones and lacks some. The sample has about 12,000 clones, around two thirds seen once. This entry belongs to a study of cytotoxic CD8 clonotypes in ibrutinib-treated CLL. General study points: Sampling schedules were unmatched across sustained-remission and progressing patients. Baseline clonality exceeded age-matched healthy donors and tracked circulating CD8+ T-cell counts.

The sequence was collected from a human donor with chronic lymphocytic leukemia. V gene TRBV7-2 combines with J gene TRBJ2-3; D is perhaps TRBD2 (7 bases). The sample in question was PBMCs, obtained before ibrutinib treatment. As DNA, the CDR3 is TGTGCCAGCAGCACCCCGGGCGGGGGCGTTCTCACAGATACGCAGTATTTT. Its translation is CASSTPGGGVLTDTQYF. Variable domain in full (rest from reference TRBV7-2 and TRBJ2-3): GAGVSQSPSNKVTEKGKDVELRCDPISGHTALYWYRQSLGQGLEFLIYFQGNSAPDKSGLPSDRFSAERTGGSVSTLTIQRTQQEDSAVYLCASSTPGGGVLTDTQYFGPGTRLTVL.